These T cell receptor beta chains were read from a single sample in a study of blood T cell repertoires in COVID-19. The data were produced by immunoSEQ multiplex PCR, yet TCRdb's version contains in-frame clones alone and is incomplete. In the table there are 80,000 to 100,000 clones, around nine tenths of which are singletons. The sequencing sample was made of peripheral blood. Receptors originate from a man between 50 and 59 years old with acute or convalescent COVID-19. Each CDR3 is given with its conserved first and last residue. Each record gives: V gene, J gene, D gene, clone size, CDR3 DNA, CDR3 protein. D genes are given only for firm matches. Clone size appears in some rows only: once, few, many, or a class for an expanded clone.

>TRBV27|TRBJ1-4|NA|NA
TGTGCCAGCAGTTTAACGGGGACTTATGAAAAACTGTTTTTT
CASSLTGTYEKLFF
>TRBV27|TRBJ2-2|TRBD2|NA
TGTGCCAGCAGTTTATTTGGGCTAGCGGTCACCGGGGAGCTGTTTTTT
CASSLFGLAVTGELFF
>TRBV5-6|TRBJ1-5|NA|NA
TGTGCCAGCAGCTTCTTCCCCGCAGGGTACAATCAGCCCCAGCATTTT
CASSFFPAGYNQPQHF
>TRBV9|TRBJ1-5|TRBD1|NA
TGTGCCAGCAGCGGAGGGGACAGCCTCCTACCGTATCAGCCCCAGCATTTT
CASSGGDSLLPYQPQHF
>TRBV5-6|TRBJ2-2|NA|NA
TGTGCCAGCAGCTCACAGAACACCGGGGAGCTGTTTTTT
CASSSQNTGELFF
>TRBV14|TRBJ1-2|NA|NA
TGTGCCAGCAGCCAAGAACCAGGACTAAACTATGGCTACACCTTC
CASSQEPGLNYGYTF
>TRBV6-1|TRBJ1-2|TRBD1|NA
TGTGCCAGCAGTGAACGAGGGGGCGCGAGATATGGCTACACCTTC
CASSERGGARYGYTF
>TRBV6-5|TRBJ2-1|TRBD1|NA
TGTGCCAGCAGGAAGGACAGGGAACACTACAATGAGCAGTTCTTC
CASRKDREHYNEQFF
>TRBV11-2|TRBJ2-7|NA|NA
TGTGCCAGCAGCTTAGATGGGCATGACGAGCAGTACTTC
CASSLDGHDEQYF
>TRBV5-4|TRBJ2-7|TRBD2|NA
TGTGCCAGCAGTATCGGGGTAGCGGGAACTTACGAGCAGTACTTC
CASSIGVAGTYEQYF
>TRBV3-1/TRBV3-2|TRBJ1-3|NA|NA
TGTGCCAGCAGCCAAGATTCGGCAGGAGGTAGGGACACCATATATTTT
CASSQDSAGGRDTIYF
>TRBV15|TRBJ2-3|TRBD1|NA
TGTGCCACCAGCAGGGACAGGGGCACAGATACGCAGTATTTT
CATSRDRGTDTQYF
>TRBV5-1|TRBJ2-7|NA|NA
TGCGCCAGCAGCGCTGGGGGCGGGAGAGCCGAGCAGTACTTC
CASSAGGGRAEQYF
>TRBV18|TRBJ1-4|NA|NA
TGTGCCAGCTCGCGACGCGGGTCTAATGAAAAACTGTTTTTT
CASSRRGSNEKLFF
>TRBV28|TRBJ2-7|TRBD1|NA
TGTGCCAGCAGAGTAGCGAGGACAGGAGGCTACGAGCAGTACTTC
CASRVARTGGYEQYF
>TRBV5-1|TRBJ1-2|NA|NA
TGCGCCAGCAGCCCCAGGGAGGGAAGCTATGGCTACACCTTC
CASSPREGSYGYTF
>TRBV9|TRBJ2-2|NA|once
TGTGCCAGCAGCGTAGAAGTGGGGGCCCCCGGGGAGCTGTTTTTT
CASSVEVGAPGELFF
>TRBV4-1|TRBJ2-1|TRBD1|few
TGCGCCAGCAGCCAACTGGGACAGAGCTCCTACAATGAGCAGTTCTTC
CASSQLGQSSYNEQFF
>TRBV27|TRBJ1-2|TRBD1|NA
TGTGCCAGCCGCAGTACGGGACAGACTAACTATGGCTACACCTTC
CASRSTGQTNYGYTF
>TRBV5-1|TRBJ1-1|TRBD1|NA
TGCGCCAGCAGCTTGGAGGGGGCGGAGAACACTGAAGCTTTCTTT
CASSLEGAENTEAFF
>TRBV2|TRBJ2-5|NA|NA
TGTGCCAGCATTGCGGCCTCGTACCAAGAGACCCAGTACTTC
CASIAASYQETQYF
>TRBV28|TRBJ2-7|NA|NA
TGTGCCAGCAGTCCCCCCAAGGGGACCTACGAGCAGTACTTC
CASSPPKGTYEQYF
>TRBV27|TRBJ1-1|NA|NA
TGTGCCAGCAGTTTAATGCGGAACACTGAAGCTTTCTTT
CASSLMRNTEAFF
>TRBV5-1|TRBJ1-5|TRBD1|NA
TGCGCCAGCACCTTCGATGGACAGGGCGGTCAGCCCCAGCATTTT
CASTFDGQGGQPQHF
>TRBV4-1|TRBJ1-1|TRBD1|once
TGCGCCAGCAGCCAGACGTTCCAGGGGGCGGCTTTCTTT
CASSQTFQGAAFF
>TRBV28|TRBJ2-7|TRBD2|NA
TGTGCCAGCAGTTTCTCTCGCTTACTAGCGGACTACTACGAGCAGTACTTC
CASSFSRLLADYYEQYF
>TRBV6-5|TRBJ2-3|NA|NA
TGTGCCAGCAGACAGTACAGGGCTAGCACAGATACGCAGTATTTT
CASRQYRASTDTQYF
>TRBV9|TRBJ2-7|TRBD1|NA
TGTGCCACTCCGCTTCCCCGACAGGGGATAAGCGAGCAGTACTTC
CATPLPRQGISEQYF
>TRBV7-6|TRBJ1-6|NA|NA
TGTGCCAGCAGCCTGCAGGGGCCGGGTAATTCACCCCTCCACTTT
CASSLQGPGNSPLHF